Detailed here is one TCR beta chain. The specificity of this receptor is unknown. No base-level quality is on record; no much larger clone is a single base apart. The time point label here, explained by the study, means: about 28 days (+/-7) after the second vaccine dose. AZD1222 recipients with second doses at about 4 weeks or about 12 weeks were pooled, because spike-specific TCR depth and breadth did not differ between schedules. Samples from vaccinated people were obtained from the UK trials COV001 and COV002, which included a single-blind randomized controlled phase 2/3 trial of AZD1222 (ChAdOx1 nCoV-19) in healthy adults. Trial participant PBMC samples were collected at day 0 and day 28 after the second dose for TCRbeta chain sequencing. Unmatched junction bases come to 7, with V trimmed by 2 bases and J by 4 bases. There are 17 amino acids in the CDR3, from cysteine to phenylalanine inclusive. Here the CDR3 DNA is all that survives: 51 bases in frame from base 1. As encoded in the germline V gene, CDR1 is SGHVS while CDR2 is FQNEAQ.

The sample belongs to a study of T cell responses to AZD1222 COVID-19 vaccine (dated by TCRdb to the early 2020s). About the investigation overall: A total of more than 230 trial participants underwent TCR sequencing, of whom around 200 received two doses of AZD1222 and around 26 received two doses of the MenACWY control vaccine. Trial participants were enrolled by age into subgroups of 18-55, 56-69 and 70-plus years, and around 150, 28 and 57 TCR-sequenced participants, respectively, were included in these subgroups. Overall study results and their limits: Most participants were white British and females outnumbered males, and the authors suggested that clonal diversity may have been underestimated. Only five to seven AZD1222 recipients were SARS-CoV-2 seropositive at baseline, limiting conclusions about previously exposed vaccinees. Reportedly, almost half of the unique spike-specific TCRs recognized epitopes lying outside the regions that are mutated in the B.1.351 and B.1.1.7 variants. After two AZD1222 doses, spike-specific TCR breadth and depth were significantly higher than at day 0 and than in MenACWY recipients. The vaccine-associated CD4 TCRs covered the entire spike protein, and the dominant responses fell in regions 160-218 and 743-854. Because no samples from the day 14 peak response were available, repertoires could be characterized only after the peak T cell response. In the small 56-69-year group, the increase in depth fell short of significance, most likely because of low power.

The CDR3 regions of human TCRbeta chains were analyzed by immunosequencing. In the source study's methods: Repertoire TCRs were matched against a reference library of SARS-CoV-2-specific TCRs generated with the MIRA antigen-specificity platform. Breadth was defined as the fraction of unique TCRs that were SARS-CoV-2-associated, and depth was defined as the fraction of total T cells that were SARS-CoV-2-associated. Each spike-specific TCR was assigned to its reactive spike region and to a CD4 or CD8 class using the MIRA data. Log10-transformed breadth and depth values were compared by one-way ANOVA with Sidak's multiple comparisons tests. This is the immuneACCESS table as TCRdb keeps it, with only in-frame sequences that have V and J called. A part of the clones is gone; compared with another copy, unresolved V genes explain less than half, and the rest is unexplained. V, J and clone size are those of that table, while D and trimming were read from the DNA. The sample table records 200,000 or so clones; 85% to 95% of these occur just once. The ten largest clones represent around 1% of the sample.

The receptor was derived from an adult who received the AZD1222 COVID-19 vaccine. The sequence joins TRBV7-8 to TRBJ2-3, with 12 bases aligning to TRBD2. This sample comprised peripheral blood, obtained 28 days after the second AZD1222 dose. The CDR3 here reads CASSLSLAGGPPDTQYF. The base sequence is TGTGCCAGCAGCTTAAGCCTAGCGGGGGGGCCGCCAGATACGCAGTATTTT.